Listed here are 15 T cell receptor beta chains from one sample, sequenced in a study of cytomegalovirus exposure and HLA in healthy donors (TCRdb year 2017). Library preparation used the immunoSEQ multiplex PCR assay. For the multiplex PCR, a mixture combining 60 forward primers for TCR Vbeta segments and 13 reverse primers for TCR Jbeta segments was used. TCRdb holds this immuneACCESS table with in-frame rearrangements only. Some clones are missing; in checked studies, unresolved V genes explain under half, and the rest has no known cause. For this sample the table gives under 130,000 clones, of which about 80% were detected only once. 2.6% of the sample is taken by the ten largest. The sample taken for sequencing was PBMCs. These receptors came from a man in his forties or fifties in good health and CMV-seropositive.

The chain is built from TRBV7-8 and TRBJ1-6; no reliable D call. V was shortened by 7 bases and J by 0 bases, with 19 bases between the two germline ends. The CDR3 totals 18 residues. The germline CDR1 and CDR2 sequences are SGHVS and FQNEAQ. CDR3 residues: CASTIKPGGSSYNSPLHF. DNA for the CDR3: TGTGCCAGCACCATCAAACCGGGCGGGAGCTCCTATAATTCACCCCTCCACTTT.

This clone was observed once. The rearrangement uses TRBV6-5 and TRBJ1-4; D is undetermined. The CDR3 runs to 13 residues. V was clipped by 2 bases and J by 13 bases, with 14 bases between them. Germline lookup yields CDR1 MNHEY and CDR2 SVGAGI. The CDR3 coding sequence is TGTGCCAGCAGTTACGGGCAGGTGAGCCGACTGTTTTTT. Translating it yields CASSYGQVSRLFF.

The chain is built from TRBV2 and TRBJ2-5; TRBD1 matches at 8 bases. The J call may be faulty, since TRBJ2-7 better matches the DNA end. Germline loops: CDR1 SNHLY, CDR2 FYNNEI. The CDR3 has 14 residues. The CDR3 bases are TGTGCCAGCAGTGTAGCACAGGGGGCCTACGAGCAGTACTTC. Its translation is CASSVAQGAYEQYF.

V and J are TRBV9 and TRBJ1-1; the D is unclear. The CDR3 has 12 residues. Germline V gene sequence: CDR1 SGDLS, CDR2 YYNGEE. V lost 1 base to trimming and J lost 2 bases, with 3 bases between them. The CDR3 loop is CASSVQNTEAFF. The DNA of the CDR3 is TGTGCCAGCAGCGTACAAAACACTGAAGCTTTCTTT. Variable domain in full (rest from reference TRBV9 and TRBJ1-1): DSGVTQTPKHLITATGQRVTLRCSPRSGDLSVYWYQQSLDQGLQFLIQYYNGEERAKGNILERFSAQQFPDLHSELNLSSLELGDSALYFCASSVQNTEAFFGQGTRLTVV.

The rearrangement joins TRBV2 to TRBJ2-1; 10 nucleotides agree with TRBD2. Unmatched junction bases numbered 13, after V lost 1 base and J lost 10 bases. Per germline, CDR1 SNHLY and CDR2 FYNNEI. CDR3 length: 17 amino acids. The CDR3 DNA is TGTGCCAGCAGTGAAGGCGGGTGGCTAGCGGGAGTAGACGAGCAGTTCTTC. It yields the protein CASSEGGWLAGVDEQFF.

The rearrangement links TRBV7-2 to TRBJ2-7; D is unresolved. CDR3 size: 13 residues. The germline V gene has CDR1 SGHTA and CDR2 FQGNSA. V was clipped by 4 bases and J by 2 bases, with 9 bases between them. The DNA for the CDR3 is TGTGCCAGCAGCTCCCTATCCGCCTACGAGCAGTACTTC. As protein: CASSSLSAYEQYF.

The chain links TRBV9 to TRBJ1-1; D is perhaps TRBD1 (5 bases). CDR3 length equals 14 residues. Per germline, CDR1 SGDLS and CDR2 YYNGEE. Trimming cost V 0 bases and J 3 bases, with 9 bases left between them. The CDR3 nucleotides read TGTGCCAGCAGCGTAGTTCCGGGGGACACTGAAGCTTTCTTT. It codes for CASSVVPGDTEAFF. Using reference TRBV9 and TRBJ1-1 for the parts outside the CDR3, the full variable domain is DSGVTQTPKHLITATGQRVTLRCSPRSGDLSVYWYQQSLDQGLQFLIQYYNGEERAKGNILERFSAQQFPDLHSELNLSSLELGDSALYFCASSVVPGDTEAFFGQGTRLTVV.

This clone was observed a single time. The genes are TRBV18 and TRBJ2-7, with D maybe TRBD1 (5 bases). V shed 6 bases and J shed 0 bases, with 12 bases lying between them. Germline CDR1 KGHSH, CDR2 LQKENI. This CDR3 spans 14 amino acids. CDR3 coding DNA: TGTGCCAGCTCCCCCGACAGAAACTCCTACGAGCAGTACTTC. Translated: CASSPDRNSYEQYF.

This rearrangement joins TRBV4-1 to TRBJ2-3; 10 bases fit TRBD2. Trimming cost V 1 base and J 5 bases; bases outside gene matches: 6. This CDR3 has 16 residues. CDR1 is MGHRA, CDR2 YSYEKL, per germline. This chain's CDR3 is CASSQVRTSGGDTQYF. For the CDR3, the DNA is TGCGCCAGCAGCCAAGTTAGGACTAGCGGAGGAGATACGCAGTATTTT.

The rearrangement joins TRBV7-5 to TRBJ1-1; TRBD1 is the table's D call, not checked against the DNA. TRBV7-5 is a recognized pseudogene. This CDR3 spans 21 amino acids. The CDR3, as DNA: TGTGCCAGAAGCTCCCAAAGCCAGGGGGCATCGTTTTTTGGCGGTTACACTGAAGCTTTCTTT. Protein sequence: CARSSQSQGASFFGGYTEAFF.

V gene TRBV21-1 combines with J gene TRBJ1-2; TRBD1 is the table's D call and was not checked against the DNA. TRBV21-1 is a pseudogene locus. The CDR3 consists of 15 residues. The CDR3 reads CASSFGTNANYGYTF. Written as DNA, the CDR3 is TGTGCCAGCAGCTTCGGGACAAATGCTAACTATGGCTACACCTTC.

The rearrangement joins TRBV19 to TRBJ1-2; TRBD1 might be the D (5 bases). Trimming removed 1 base at V and 0 bases at J, with 15 bases between. CDR1 is LNHDA, CDR2 SQIVND, per germline (reference sequence). The CDR3 runs to 17 residues. The DNA of the CDR3 is TGTGCCAGTAGTATAGGCTGGGGGGGGGTTTCTAACTATGGCTACACCTTC. This encodes CASSIGWGGVSNYGYTF.

The V call is TRBV18, the J call TRBJ1-1; TRBD1 matches 9 bases. Germline CDR1 is KGHSH and CDR2 is LQKENI. V lost 5 bases to trimming and J lost 3 bases; unmatched junction nucleotides: 7. The CDR3 is made up of 15 amino acids. The CDR3 DNA reads as TGTGCCAGCTCATTCACAGGGGGCAGCGACACTGAAGCTTTCTTT. Its protein is CASSFTGGSDTEAFF. The full variable domain, its missing parts supplied by reference TRBV18 and TRBJ1-1, is NAGVMQNPRHLVRRRGQEARLRCSPMKGHSHVYWYRQLPEEGLKFMVYLQKENIIDESGMPKERFSAEFPKEGPSILRIQQVVRGDSAAYFCASSFTGGSDTEAFFGQGTRLTVV.

The chain carries TRBV4-2 and TRBJ1-2; 7 bases line up with TRBD1. Germline V gives CDR1 LGHNA, CDR2 YNFKEQ. V lost 0 bases, J lost 5 bases, and 12 bases stayed unmatched. This CDR3 region has 17 residues. CDR3 protein: CASSQEGEDRVEYGYTF. The CDR3 DNA sequence: TGTGCCAGCAGCCAAGAGGGGGAAGACAGGGTGGAGTATGGCTACACCTTC.

The chain links TRBV7-6 to TRBJ1-4, with D possibly TRBD1 on 5 matching bases. The V end lost 3 bases, the J end lost 6 bases, and 11 bases lay between the germline ends. The CDR3 runs 14 residues. CDR1 SGHVS and CDR2 FNYEAQ come from the germline V gene. In nucleotides, the CDR3 is TGTGCCAGCAGCTTGGGGGGGGTTTATGAAAAACTGTTTTTT. Translated: CASSLGGVYEKLFF.